This TCR beta chain comes out of a study of blood T cell repertoires in COVID-19. Across the study: Samples came from the United States, Italy and Spain, spanning acute and convalescent COVID-19. The cDNA or gDNA used as material had been derived from T cells, B-cell-depleted T cells, or PBMCs.

The CDR3 spans 16 residues. Germline CDR1 and CDR2: SGHAT and FQNNGV. V shed 0 bases and J shed 2 bases, with 8 bases lying between them. As processed by the authors: From reference gene primer amplification, estimates of nucleated cell counts were derived. TCRdb keeps only in-frame clones here, not all; method: immunoSEQ multiplex PCR. D and trimming come from the DNA, and the V and J calls and clone size come from that table. The sample holds about 98,000 clones, 80% to 95% seen once. The chain couples TRBV11-2 to TRBJ1-6, with unresolved D. The sample was peripheral blood. The TCR sequence derives from a man younger than 35 with acute or convalescent COVID-19. This CDR3 reads CASSLEGRTYNSPLHF. DNA of the CDR3: TGTGCCAGCAGCTTAGAGGGGAGGACCTATAATTCACCCCTCCACTTT.